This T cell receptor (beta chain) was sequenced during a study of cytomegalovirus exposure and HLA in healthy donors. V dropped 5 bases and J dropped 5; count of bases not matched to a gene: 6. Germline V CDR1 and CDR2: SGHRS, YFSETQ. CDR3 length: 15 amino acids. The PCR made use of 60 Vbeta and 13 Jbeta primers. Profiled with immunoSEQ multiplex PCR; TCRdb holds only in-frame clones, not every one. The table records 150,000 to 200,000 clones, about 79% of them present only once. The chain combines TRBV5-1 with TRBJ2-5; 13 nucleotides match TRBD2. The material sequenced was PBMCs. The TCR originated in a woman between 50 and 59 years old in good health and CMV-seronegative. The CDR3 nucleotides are TGCGCCAGCAGTTACGGACTAGCGGGAGTTGAGACCCAGTACTTC. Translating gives CASSYGLAGVETQYF.